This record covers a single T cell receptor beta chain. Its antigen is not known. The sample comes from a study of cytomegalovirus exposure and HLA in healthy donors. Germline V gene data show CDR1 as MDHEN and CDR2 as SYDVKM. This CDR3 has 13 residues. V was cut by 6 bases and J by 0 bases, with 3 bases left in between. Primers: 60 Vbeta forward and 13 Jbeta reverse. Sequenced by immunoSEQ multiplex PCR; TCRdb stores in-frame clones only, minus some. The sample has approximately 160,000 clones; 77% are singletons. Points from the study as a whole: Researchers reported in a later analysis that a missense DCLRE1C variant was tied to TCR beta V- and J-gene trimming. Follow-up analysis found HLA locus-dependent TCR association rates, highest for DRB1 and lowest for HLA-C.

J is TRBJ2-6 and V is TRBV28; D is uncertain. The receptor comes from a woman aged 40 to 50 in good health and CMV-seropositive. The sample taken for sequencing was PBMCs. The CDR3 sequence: CASRLSGANVLTF. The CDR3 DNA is TGTGCCAGCAGACTCTCTGGGGCCAACGTCCTGACTTTC.